A selection of T cell receptor beta chains follows, all from one sample in a study of blood T cell repertoires in COVID-19. Here immunoSEQ multiplex PCR was the method, and the copy in TCRdb shows in-frame clones only, minus some. The sample carries 150,000 to 200,000 clones, around 84% recorded once. Sequencing was performed on peripheral blood. Every receptor here comes from a woman in her 70s with COVID-19, enrolled during active disease. CDR3s include the opening cysteine and the closing phenylalanine or tryptophan. The D gene is left open where the match is weak.

cdr3_length j_call v_call d_call cdr3_nt cdr3_aa
13 TRBJ1-5 TRBV10-3 NA TGTGCCATCTGGGGGGGGCTCAATCAGCCCCAGCATTTT CAIWGGLNQPQHF
19 TRBJ1-4 TRBV7-8 NA TGTGCCAGCAGCTTCCGTACAGGGTCCCGGGATAGTTCTAATGAAAAACTGTTTTTT CASSFRTGSRDSSNEKLFF
14 TRBJ1-1 TRBV30 NA TGTGCCTGGAGTCTTCTCCGACAGGAAATAGAAGCTTTCTTT CAWSLLRQEIEAFF
12 TRBJ1-6 TRBV2 NA TGTGCCAGCATCGATCTCGGAGAACCCCTCCACTTT CASIDLGEPLHF
15 TRBJ2-7 TRBV3-1/TRBV3-2 NA TGTGCCAGCAGCCAATCCGGCGGAAGCTCCTACGAGCAGTACTTC CASSQSGGSSYEQYF
17 TRBJ2-2 TRBV9 NA TGTGCCAGCAGCGCTCGATCTAGGGGCTTTAACACCGGGGAGCTGTTTTTT CASSARSRGFNTGELFF
12 TRBJ1-2 TRBV2 NA TGTGCCAGCAGTCTCGACAGCTATGGCTACACCTTC CASSLDSYGYTF
16 TRBJ1-6 TRBV9 NA TGTGCCAGCAGCGCCCGGTCCAGCGGGGAGAATTCACCCCTCCACTTT CASSARSSGENSPLHF
13 TRBJ1-4 TRBV10-3 NA TGTGCCATCAGTGAGTCACAGCCTGAAAAACTGTTTTTT CAISESQPEKLFF
14 TRBJ1-2 TRBV7-2 TRBD1 TGTGCCAGCAGCACGCGAGGACAGGGGACCGGCTACACCTTC CASSTRGQGTGYTF
15 TRBJ1-5 TRBV27 NA TGTGCCAGCAGTGCACAGGGACCTAGCAATCAGCCCCAGCATTTT CASSAQGPSNQPQHF
13 TRBJ1-2 TRBV6-6 NA TGTGCCAGCAGTTACCGACAGGACTATGGCTACACCTTC CASSYRQDYGYTF
16 TRBJ2-3 TRBV7-9 TRBD1 TGTGCCAGCAGCTTAGGACAGGGAGTAAGGGCAGATACGCAGTATTTT CASSLGQGVRADTQYF